This T cell receptor (beta chain) was found in a study of blood T cell repertoires in COVID-19. The wider study: The origin of the acute and convalescent COVID-19 samples was the United States, Italy and Spain. The analysed material was cDNA or gDNA that came from T cells, B-cell-depleted T cells, or PBMCs.

The V gene lost 3 bases and the J gene lost 9 bases, with 12 bases spanning the gap. In germline, CDR1 is LNHDA, CDR2 SQIVND (reference sequence). This CDR3 contains 13 residues. Methods used by the authors: Amplification from reference gene primers served as the basis for estimated nucleated cell counts. Repertoires were generated with immunoSEQ multiplex PCR, while TCRdb's copy carries only in-frame clones and drops some. That table furnishes V, J and clone size, whereas the DNA furnished D and trimming. Of over 200,000 clones in the sample, nearly 90% were seen once. This receptor was identified in a woman aged 18-29 years who had recovered from COVID-19. The sequencing input was peripheral blood. The V call is TRBV19, the J call TRBJ2-1; D may be TRBD2 (6 bases). The CDR3 spells CASSMTAGGEQFF. The CDR3 DNA reads TGTGCCAGTAGTATGACAGCCGGGGGTGAGCAGTTCTTC.